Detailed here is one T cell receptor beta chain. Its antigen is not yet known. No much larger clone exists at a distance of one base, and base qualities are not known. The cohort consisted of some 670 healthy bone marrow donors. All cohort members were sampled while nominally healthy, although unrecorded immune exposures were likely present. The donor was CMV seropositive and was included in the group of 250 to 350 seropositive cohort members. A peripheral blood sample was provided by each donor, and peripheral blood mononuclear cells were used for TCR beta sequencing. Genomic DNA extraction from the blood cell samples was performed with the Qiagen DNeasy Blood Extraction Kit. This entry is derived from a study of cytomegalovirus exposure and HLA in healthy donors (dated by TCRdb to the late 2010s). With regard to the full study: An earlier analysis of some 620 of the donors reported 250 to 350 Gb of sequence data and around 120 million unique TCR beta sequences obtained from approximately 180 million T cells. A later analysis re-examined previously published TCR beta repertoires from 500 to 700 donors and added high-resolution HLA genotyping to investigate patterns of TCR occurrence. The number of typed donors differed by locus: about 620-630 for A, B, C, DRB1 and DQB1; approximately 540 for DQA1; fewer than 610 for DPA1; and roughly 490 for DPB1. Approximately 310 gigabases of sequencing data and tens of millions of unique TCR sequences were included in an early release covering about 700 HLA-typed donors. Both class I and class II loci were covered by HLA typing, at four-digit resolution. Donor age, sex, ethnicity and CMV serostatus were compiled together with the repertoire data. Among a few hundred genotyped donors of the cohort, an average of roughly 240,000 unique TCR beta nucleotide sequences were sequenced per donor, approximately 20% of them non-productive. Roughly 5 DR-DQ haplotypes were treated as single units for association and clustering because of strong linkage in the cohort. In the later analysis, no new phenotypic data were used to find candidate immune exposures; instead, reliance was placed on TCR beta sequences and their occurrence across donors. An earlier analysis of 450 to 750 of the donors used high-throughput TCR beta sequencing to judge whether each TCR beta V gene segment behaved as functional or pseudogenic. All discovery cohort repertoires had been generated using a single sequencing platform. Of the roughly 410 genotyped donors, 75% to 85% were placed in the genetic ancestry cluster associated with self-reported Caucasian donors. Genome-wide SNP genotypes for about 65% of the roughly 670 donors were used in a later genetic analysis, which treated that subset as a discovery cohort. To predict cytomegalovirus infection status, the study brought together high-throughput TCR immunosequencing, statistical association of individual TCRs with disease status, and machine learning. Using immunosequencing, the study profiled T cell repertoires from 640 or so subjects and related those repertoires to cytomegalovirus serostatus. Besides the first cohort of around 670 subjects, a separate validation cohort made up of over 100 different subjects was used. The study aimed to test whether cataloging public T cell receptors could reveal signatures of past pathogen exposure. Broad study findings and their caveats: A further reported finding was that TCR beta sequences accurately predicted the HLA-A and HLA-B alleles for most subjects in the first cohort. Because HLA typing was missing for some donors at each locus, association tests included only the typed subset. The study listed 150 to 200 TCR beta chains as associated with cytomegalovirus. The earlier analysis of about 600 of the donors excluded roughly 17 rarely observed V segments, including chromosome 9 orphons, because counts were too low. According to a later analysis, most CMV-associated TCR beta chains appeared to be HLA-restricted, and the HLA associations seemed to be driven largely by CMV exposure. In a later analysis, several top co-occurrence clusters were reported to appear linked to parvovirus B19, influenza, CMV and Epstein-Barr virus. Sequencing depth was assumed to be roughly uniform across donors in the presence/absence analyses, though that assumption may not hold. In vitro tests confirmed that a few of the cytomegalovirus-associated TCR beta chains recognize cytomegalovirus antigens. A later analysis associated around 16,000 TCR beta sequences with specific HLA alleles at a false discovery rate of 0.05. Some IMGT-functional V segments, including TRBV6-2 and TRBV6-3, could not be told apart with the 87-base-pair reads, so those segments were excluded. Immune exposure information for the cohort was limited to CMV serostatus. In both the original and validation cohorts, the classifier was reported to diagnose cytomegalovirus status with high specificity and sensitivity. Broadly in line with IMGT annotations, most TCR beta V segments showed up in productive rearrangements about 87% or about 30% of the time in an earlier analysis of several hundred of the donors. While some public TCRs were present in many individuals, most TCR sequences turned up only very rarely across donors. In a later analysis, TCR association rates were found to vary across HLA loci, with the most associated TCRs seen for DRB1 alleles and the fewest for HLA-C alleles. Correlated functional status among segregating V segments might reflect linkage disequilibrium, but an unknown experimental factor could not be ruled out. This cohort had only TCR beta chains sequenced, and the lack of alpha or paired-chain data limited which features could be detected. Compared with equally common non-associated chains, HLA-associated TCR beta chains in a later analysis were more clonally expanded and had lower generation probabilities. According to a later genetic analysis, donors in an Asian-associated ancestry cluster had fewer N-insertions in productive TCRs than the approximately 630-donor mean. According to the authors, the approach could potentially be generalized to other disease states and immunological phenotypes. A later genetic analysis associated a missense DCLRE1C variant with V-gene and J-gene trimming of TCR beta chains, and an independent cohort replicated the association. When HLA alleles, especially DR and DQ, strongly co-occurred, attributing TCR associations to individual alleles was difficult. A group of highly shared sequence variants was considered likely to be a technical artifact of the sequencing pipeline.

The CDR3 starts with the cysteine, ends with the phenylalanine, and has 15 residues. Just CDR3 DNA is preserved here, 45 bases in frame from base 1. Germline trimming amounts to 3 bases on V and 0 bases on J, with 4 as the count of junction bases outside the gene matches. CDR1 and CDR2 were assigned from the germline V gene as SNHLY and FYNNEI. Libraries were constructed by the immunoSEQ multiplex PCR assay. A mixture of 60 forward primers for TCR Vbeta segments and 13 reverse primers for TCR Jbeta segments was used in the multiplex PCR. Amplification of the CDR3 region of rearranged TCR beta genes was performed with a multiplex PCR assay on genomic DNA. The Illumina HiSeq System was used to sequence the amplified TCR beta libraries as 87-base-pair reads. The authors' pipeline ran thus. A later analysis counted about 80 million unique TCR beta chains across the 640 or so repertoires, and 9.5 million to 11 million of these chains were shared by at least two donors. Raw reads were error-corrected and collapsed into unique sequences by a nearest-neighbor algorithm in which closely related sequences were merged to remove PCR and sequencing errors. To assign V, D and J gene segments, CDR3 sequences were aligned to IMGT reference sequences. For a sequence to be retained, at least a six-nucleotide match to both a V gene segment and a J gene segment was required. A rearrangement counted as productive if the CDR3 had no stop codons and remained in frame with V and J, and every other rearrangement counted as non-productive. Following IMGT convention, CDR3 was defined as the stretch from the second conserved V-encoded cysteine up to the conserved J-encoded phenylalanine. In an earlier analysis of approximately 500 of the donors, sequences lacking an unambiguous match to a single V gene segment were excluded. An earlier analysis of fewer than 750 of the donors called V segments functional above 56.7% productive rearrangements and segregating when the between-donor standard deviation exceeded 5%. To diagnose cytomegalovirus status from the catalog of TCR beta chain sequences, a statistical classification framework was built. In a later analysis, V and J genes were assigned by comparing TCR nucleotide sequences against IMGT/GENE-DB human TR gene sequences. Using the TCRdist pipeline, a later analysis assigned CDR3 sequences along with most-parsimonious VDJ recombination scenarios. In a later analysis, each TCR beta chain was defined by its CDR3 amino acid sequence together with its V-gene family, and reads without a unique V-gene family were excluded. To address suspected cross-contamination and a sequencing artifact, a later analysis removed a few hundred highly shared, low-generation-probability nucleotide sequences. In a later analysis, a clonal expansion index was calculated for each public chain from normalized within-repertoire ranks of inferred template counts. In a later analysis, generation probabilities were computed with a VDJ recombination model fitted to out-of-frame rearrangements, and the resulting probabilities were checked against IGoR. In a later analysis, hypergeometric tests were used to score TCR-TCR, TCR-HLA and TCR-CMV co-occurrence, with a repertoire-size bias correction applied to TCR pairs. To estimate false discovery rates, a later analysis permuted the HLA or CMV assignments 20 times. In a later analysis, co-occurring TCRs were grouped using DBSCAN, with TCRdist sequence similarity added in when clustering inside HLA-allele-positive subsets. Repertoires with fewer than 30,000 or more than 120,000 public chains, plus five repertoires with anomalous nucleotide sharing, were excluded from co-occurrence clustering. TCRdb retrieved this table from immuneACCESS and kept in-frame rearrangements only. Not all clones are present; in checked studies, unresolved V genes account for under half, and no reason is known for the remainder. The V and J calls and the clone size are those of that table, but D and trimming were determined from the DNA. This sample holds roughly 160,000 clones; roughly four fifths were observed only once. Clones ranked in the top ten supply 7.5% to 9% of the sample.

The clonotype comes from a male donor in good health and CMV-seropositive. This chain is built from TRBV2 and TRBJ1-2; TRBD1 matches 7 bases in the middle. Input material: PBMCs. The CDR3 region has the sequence CASSERGQTNYGYTF. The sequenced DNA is TGTGCCAGCAGTGAGAGGGGGCAGACTAACTATGGCTACACCTTC.